The next 3 T cell receptor beta chains were all read from a single sample in a study of PD-L1 blockade in urothelial cancer. Method: immunoSEQ multiplex PCR; TCRdb's copy keeps in-frame clones and lacks some. The sample carries 25,000 to 35,000 clones, approximately 81% recorded once. Time point indicated: peripheral blood 6 weeks after treatment start. This specimen consisted of PBMCs, obtained around atezolizumab (anti-PD-L1) treatment. These receptors came from a man between 70 and 80 years old with urothelial cancer.

The V and J genes are TRBV7-9 and TRBJ1-5; D unclear. Germline lookup yields CDR1 SEHNR and CDR2 FQNEAQ (reference sequence). The CDR3 extends over 12 amino acids. Trimming took off 5 bases at V and 4 bases at J, with 6 bases between the two ends. The CDR3 sequence: CASSLQNQPQHF. The CDR3 region has the DNA TGTGCCAGCAGCCTACAGAATCAGCCCCAGCATTTT.

V usage is TRBV11-2 and J usage is TRBJ2-1, with a possible D match to TRBD2 (6 bases). The V and J ends lost 3 bases and 0 bases respectively, with 9 bases between them. In germline, CDR1 is SGHAT, CDR2 FQNNGV. The CDR3 length is 15 residues. The CDR3 spells CASSFSGGSYNEQFF. The CDR3 DNA reads TGTGCCAGCAGCTTTAGCGGAGGCTCCTACAATGAGCAGTTCTTC.

CDR3: CASSPGLNNEQFF. DNA for the CDR3: TGTGCCAGCAGCCCGGGACTGAACAATGAGCAGTTCTTC. The chain uses TRBV7-9 and TRBJ2-1; TRBD2 is a possible D gene (6 bases). The V end lost 5 bases, the J end lost 5 bases, and 10 bases lay between the germline ends. The V gene's germline CDR1 is SEHNR and CDR2 FQNEAQ (reference sequence). The CDR3 length is 13 residues.